The entry below describes one T cell receptor (beta chain). With 4 bases clipped from V and 4 bases from J, the junction kept 17 bases outside the gene matches. Germline assignment: CDR1 SGHTA and CDR2 FQGTGA. This CDR3 contains 18 residues. This entry is derived from a study of blood T cell repertoires in COVID-19. Study-wide background: Acute and convalescent COVID-19 specimens originated in the United States, Italy and Spain. PBMCs, B-cell-depleted T cells, or T cells were the source of the cDNA or gDNA that made up the material.

In the original analysis: It was from reference gene primer amplification that nucleated cell counts were estimated. Clones were sequenced by immunoSEQ multiplex PCR, and TCRdb holds only the in-frame ones, with some missing. The V and J calls and clone size were taken over from that table, and D and trimming were inferred from the DNA. The sample yields 250,000 to 300,000 clones, approximately 90% seen once. Sequenced: peripheral blood. This chain uses TRBV7-3 with TRBJ1-2; 8 nucleotides agree with TRBD1. This receptor was taken from a man younger than 35 with active or convalescent COVID-19. In nucleotides, the CDR3 is TGTGCCAGCAGCTCTTTACGACAGGGGCCCACCTTACTCTATGGCTACACCTTC. Translation: CASSSLRQGPTLLYGYTF.